This T cell receptor (beta chain) was captured by sequencing in a study of regulatory T cells in long-lasting Graves disease (dated by TCRdb to the early 2020s). Looking at the study overall: Persistent Graves' disease was defined as antithyroid drug treatment for over 5 years with persistently positive TSH receptor autoantibodies. The study was conducted in China and was registered as a clinical trial. A total of 35 or so samples were covered by TCR sequencing, comprising about 13 persistent and around 20 newly diagnosed Graves' disease patients. This study used TCR sequencing and RNA sequencing of peripheral blood to compare persistent Graves' disease patients against newly diagnosed Graves' disease patients. In the clinical cohort, patients with persistent Graves' disease had used antithyroid drugs for an average of approximately eleven years. The paper as a whole reports these results and caveats: More public clonotypes were shared among persistent patients (roughly 2,700) than among newly diagnosed patients (approximately 930). The authors acknowledged the small sample size as a limitation that may reduce accuracy. Only the TCR beta chain was sequenced and analyzed. Compared with newly diagnosed patients, persistent Graves' disease patients had lower TCR Shannon entropy and fewer highly expanded clones, which suggests clonal expansion. Only peripheral blood was studied, because thyroid tissue, the primary lesion, was inaccessible.

Comments on this clonotype: It has no known antigen specificity. No much larger clonotype is one base removed from it; base qualities were not supplied.

Library preparation employed multiplex PCR. Sequencing relied on an Illumina HiSeq 4000. iRepertoire HTBI primers and Arm-PCR amplification of CDR3 regions were used to construct TCR beta libraries. Gel purification was performed on PCR products prior to sequencing. Regarding the original processing steps: A total of 62 TRBV and 14 TRBJ segments were identified across samples and were used for gene usage analysis of CDR3 amino acid clonotypes. COPE and FqMerger were used to merge filtered high-quality paired reads into contigs. BLAST was used to align contigs to the IMGT TRBV, TRBD and TRBJ reference genes, and CDR3 was defined following IMGT. Any clonotype with a frequency above 0.1% was classified as a highly expanded clone. Repertoire diversity was measured by Shannon entropy, and V-J evenness by the Gini coefficient. Public clonotypes were defined as clonotypes shared by more than one individual. TCRdb redid the processing of the public reads, applying fastp at Q25 and MiXCR, and retained in-frame beta chains. For every CDR3 protein sequence, its rows merge into one entry that carries the most common genes and DNA. The V and J calls were not made by the authors but by TCRdb's processing. The sample table holds a few hundred thousand distinct CDR3 sequences, of which 20% to 25% were seen once. The ten largest account for approximately 28% of the sample.

Sample time point, as interpreted from the label and publication: persistent/refractory GD, antithyroid drugs over 5 years with positive TRAb. RNA was extracted from PBMCs in TRIzol for both TCR sequencing and RNA sequencing. The diagnosis of Graves' disease followed American Thyroid Association guidelines. Recruitment of patients was carried out at an endocrinology department in Xi'an, China. Each patient gave approximately 10 milliliters of peripheral blood, collected in an EDTA anticoagulant tube. Ficoll Paque Plus density gradient separation was used to isolate PBMCs, and no further T cell sorting was done. An Agilent 2100 Bioanalyzer and agarose gel were used to check RNA quality, while a NanoDrop 2000 measured RNA concentration. The TCR originated in a female donor with Graves disease. The sample in question was peripheral blood mononuclear cells (PBMCs), obtained when the disease was refractory, from a patient treated with antithyroid drugs.

Read as DNA, the sequence is TGTGCCAGCAGCCAGCGGGCTCAGATGAACACTGAAGCTTTCTTT. Translated, it gives CASSQRAQMNTEAFF. In this chain, TRBV7-2 is recombined with TRBJ1-1; no D segment can be confidently identified. Looking up the germline V gene yields CDR1 SGHTA and CDR2 FQGNSA. V lost 5 bases and J lost 0 bases; the stretch between them is 13 bases long. The CDR3 sequence holds 15 residues, the cysteine and phenylalanine included. The read is trimmed to its CDR3 DNA, 45 bases read in frame from base 1.